This TCR beta chain is drawn from a study of control samples from healthy donors and cancer patients. Using immunoSEQ multiplex PCR, the repertoire was profiled, and TCRdb retains in-frame clones only, with some absent. This table holds 150,000 to 200,000 clones, about 86% found once. The CDR3 spans 17 residues. Trimming removed 0 bases from V and 6 bases from J, with 19 bases in between. Germline V gene lookup returns CDR1 LGHDT and CDR2 YNNKEL (reference sequence). This clonotype was obtained from a young man in good health. The V and J genes are TRBV3-1 (or the pseudogene TRBV3-2) and TRBJ2-3; tentatively, D is TRBD1 (8 bases). Sequencing was carried out using blood. Here the CDR3 reads CASSQDGQGGFRDTQYF. CDR3 bases: TGTGCCAGCAGCCAAGATGGACAGGGAGGGTTTAGGGATACGCAGTATTTT.